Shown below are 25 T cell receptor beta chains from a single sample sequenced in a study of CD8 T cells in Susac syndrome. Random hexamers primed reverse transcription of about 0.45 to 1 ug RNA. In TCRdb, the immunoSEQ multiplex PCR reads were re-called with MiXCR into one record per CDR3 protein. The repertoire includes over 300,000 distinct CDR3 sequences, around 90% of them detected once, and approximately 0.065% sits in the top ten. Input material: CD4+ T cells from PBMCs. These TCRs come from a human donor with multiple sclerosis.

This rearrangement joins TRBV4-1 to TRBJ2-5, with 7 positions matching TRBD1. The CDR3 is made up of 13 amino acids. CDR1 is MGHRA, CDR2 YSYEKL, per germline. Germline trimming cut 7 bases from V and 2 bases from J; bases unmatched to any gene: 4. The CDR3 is CASTWTGQETQYF. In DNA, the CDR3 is TGCGCCAGCACGTGGACAGGACAAGAGACCCAGTACTTC.

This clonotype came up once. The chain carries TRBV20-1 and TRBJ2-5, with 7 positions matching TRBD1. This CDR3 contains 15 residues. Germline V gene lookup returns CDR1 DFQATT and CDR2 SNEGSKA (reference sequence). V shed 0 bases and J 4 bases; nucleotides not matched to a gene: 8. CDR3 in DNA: TGCAGTGCTAGAGAGTCAGGGGACAGTGGAGAGACCCAGTACTTC. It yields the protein CSARESGDSGETQYF.

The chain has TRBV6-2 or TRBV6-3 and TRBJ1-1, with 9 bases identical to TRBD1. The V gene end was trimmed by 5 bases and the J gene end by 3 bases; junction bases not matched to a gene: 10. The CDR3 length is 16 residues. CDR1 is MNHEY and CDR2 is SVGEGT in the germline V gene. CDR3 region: CASSGTGLSKDTEAFF. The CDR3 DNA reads TGTGCCAGCAGTGGGACAGGGCTATCAAAGGACACTGAAGCTTTCTTT.

Written as DNA, the CDR3 is TGTGCCAGCAGACTGACAGGGGGCGGTACGCAGTATTTT. As protein: CASRLTGGGTQYF. This chain links TRBV2 with TRBJ2-3, with TRBD1 matching 10 bases. The germline V gene has CDR1 SNHLY and CDR2 FYNNEI. The CDR3 runs 13 residues. Losses at the gene ends were 6 bases for V and 8 bases for J; bases not matched to a gene: 5.

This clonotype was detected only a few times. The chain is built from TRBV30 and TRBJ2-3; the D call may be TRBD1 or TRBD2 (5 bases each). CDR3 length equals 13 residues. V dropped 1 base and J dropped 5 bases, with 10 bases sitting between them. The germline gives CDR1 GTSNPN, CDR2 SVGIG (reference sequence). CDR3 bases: TGTGCCTGGAGTGGGGGGATCGGAGATACGCAGTATTTT. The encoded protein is CAWSGGIGDTQYF.

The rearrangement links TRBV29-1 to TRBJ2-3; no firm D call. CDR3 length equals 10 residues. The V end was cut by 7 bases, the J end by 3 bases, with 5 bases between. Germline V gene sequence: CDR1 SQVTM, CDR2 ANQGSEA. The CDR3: CSAATDTQYF. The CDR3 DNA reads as TGCAGCGCCGCAACAGATACGCAGTATTTT.

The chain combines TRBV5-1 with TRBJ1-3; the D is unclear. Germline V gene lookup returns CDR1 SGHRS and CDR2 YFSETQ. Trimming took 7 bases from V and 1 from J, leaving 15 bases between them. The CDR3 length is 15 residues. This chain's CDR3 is CASATDGGSGNTIYF. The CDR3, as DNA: TGCGCCAGCGCGACGGACGGCGGATCTGGAAACACCATATATTTT. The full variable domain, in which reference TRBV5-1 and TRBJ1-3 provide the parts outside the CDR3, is KAGVTQTPRYLIKTRGQQVTLSCSPISGHRSVSWYQQTPGQGLQFLFEYFSETQRNKGNFPGRFSGRQFSNSRSEMNVSTLELGDSALYLCASATDGGSGNTIYFGEGSWLTVV.

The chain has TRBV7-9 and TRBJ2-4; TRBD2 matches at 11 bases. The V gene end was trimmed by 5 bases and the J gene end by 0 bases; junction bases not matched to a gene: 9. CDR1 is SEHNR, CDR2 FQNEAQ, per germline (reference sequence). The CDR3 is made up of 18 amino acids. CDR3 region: CASSPRGTSGLAKNIQYF. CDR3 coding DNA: TGTGCCAGCAGCCCAAGAGGGACTAGCGGACTAGCCAAAAACATTCAGTACTTC.

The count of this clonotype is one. The CDR3 DNA sequence: TGTGCCAGCAGCCAAGAGACGGTCCCTTCTGGAAACACCATATATTTT. Translation gives CASSQETVPSGNTIYF. This chain connects TRBV14 to TRBJ1-3; D gene unclear. This CDR3 has 16 residues. Per germline, CDR1 SGHDN and CDR2 FVKESK. V lost 0 bases, J lost 1 base, and 10 bases lay in between.

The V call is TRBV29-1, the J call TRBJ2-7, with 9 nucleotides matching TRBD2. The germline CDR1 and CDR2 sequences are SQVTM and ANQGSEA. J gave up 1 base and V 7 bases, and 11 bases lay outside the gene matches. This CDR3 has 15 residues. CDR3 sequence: CSALGAGGFSYEQYF. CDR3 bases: TGCAGCGCTTTGGGAGCGGGAGGTTTTTCCTACGAGCAGTACTTC.

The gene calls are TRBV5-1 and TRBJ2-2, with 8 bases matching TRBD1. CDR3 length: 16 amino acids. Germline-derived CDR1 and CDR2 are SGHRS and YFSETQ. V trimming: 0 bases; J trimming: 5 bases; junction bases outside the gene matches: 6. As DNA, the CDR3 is TGCGCCAGCAGCTTGGTACAGGGGGTTCGGACCGGGGAGCTGTTTTTT. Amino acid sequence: CASSLVQGVRTGELFF.

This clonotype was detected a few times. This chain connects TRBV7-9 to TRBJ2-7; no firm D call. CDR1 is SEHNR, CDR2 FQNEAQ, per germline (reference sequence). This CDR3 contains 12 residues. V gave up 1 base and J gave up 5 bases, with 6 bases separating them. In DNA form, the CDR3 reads TGTGCCAGCAGCTTAGATTTAAACGAGCAGTACTTC. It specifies CASSLDLNEQYF.

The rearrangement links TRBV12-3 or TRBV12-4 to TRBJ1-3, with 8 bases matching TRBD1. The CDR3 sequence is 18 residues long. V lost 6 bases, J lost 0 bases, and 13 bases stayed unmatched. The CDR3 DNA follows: TGTGCCAGCAGCCAAGGACAGGGTACCAGACGCTCTGGAAACACCATATATTTT. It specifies CASSQGQGTRRSGNTIYF.

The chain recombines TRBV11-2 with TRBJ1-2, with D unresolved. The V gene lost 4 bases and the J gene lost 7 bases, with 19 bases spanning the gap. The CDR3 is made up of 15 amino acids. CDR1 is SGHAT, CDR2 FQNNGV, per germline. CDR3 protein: CASSSLWKPGGGYTF. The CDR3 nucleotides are TGTGCCAGCAGCTCTCTCTGGAAGCCGGGTGGTGGCTACACCTTC.

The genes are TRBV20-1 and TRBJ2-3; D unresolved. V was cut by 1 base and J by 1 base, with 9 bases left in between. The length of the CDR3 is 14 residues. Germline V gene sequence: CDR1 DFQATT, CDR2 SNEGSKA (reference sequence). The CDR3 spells CSARAPGRTDTQYF. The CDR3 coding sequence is TGCAGTGCTAGAGCCCCTGGTCGCACAGATACGCAGTATTTT.

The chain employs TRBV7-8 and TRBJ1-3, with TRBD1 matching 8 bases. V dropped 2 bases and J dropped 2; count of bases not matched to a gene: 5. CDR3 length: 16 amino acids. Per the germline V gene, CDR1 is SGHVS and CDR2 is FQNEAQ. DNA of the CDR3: TGTGCCAGCAGCTTACGGCAGGGGGCAGCTGGAAACACCATATATTTT. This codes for CASSLRQGAAGNTIYF.

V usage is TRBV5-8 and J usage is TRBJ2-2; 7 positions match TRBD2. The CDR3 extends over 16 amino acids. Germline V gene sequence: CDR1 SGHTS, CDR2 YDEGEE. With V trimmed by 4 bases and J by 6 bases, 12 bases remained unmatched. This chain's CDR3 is CASSLGRGWSPGELFF. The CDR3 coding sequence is TGTGCCAGCAGCCTAGGGAGGGGCTGGTCCCCCGGGGAGCTGTTTTTT.

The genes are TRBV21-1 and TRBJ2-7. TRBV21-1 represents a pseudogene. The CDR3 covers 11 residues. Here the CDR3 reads CASSETYEQYF. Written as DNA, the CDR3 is TGTGCCAGCAGTGAGACCTACGAGCAGTACTTC.

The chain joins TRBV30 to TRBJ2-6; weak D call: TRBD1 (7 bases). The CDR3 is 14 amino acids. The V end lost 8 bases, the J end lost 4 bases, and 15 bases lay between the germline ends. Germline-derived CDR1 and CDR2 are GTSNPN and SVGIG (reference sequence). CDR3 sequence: CAGEQGRGANVLTF. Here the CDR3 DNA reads TGTGCCGGAGAACAGGGGAGGGGGGCCAACGTCCTGACTTTC.

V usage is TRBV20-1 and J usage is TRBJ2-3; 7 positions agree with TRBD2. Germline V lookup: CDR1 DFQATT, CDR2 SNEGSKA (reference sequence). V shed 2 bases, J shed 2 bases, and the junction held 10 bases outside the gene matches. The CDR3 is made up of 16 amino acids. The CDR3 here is CSARSALAEHTDTQYF. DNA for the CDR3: TGCAGTGCTAGAAGTGCCCTAGCGGAGCACACAGATACGCAGTATTTT.

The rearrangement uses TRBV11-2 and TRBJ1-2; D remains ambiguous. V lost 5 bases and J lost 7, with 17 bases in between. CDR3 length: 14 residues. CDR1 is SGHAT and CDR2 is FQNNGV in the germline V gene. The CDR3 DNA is TGTGCCAGCAGCACGGACGGCCTCGGGTCTGGCTACACCTTC. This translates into CASSTDGLGSGYTF.

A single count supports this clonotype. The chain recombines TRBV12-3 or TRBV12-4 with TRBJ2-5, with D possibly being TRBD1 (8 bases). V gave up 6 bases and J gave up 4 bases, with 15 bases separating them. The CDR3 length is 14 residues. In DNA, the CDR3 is TGTGCCAGCAGGGAGACAGGGGAGGGAGAGACCCAGTACTTC. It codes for CASRETGEGETQYF.

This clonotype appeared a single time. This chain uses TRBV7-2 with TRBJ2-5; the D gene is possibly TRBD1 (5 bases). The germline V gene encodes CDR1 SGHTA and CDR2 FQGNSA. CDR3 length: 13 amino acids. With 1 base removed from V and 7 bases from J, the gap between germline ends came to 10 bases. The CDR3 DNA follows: TGTGCCAGCAGCTTAGATCAGGGTGGGACCCAGTACTTC. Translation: CASSLDQGGTQYF.

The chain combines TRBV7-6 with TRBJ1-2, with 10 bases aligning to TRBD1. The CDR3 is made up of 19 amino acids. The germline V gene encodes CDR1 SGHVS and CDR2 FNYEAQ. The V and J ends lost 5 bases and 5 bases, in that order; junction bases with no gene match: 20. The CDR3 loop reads CASSQRDRGPFGVRYGYTF. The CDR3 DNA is TGTGCCAGCAGCCAACGGGACAGGGGACCCTTCGGGGTTCGGTATGGCTACACCTTC. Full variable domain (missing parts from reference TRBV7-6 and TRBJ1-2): GAGVSQSPRYKVTKRGQDVALRCDPISGHVSLYWYRQALGQGPEFLTYFNYEAQQDKSGLPNDRFSAERPEGSISTLTIQRTEQRDSAMYRCASSQRDRGPFGVRYGYTFGSGTRLTVV.

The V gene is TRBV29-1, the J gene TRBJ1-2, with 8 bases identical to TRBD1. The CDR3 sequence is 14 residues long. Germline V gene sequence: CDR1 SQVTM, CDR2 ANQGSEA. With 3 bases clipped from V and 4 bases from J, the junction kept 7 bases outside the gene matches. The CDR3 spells CSVERQGIFYGYTF. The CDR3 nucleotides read TGCAGCGTTGAGCGACAGGGGATATTCTATGGCTACACCTTC.